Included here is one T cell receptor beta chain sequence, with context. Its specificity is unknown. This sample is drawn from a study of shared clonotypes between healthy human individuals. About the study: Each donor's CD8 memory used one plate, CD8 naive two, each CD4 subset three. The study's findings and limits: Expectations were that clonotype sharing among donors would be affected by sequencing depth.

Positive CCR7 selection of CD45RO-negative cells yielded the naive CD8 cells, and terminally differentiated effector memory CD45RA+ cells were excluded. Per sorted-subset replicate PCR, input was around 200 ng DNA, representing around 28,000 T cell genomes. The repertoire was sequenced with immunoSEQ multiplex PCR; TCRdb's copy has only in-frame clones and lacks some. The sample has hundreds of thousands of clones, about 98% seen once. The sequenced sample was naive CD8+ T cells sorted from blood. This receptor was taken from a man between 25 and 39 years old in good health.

CDR3 in amino acids: CASEQGDSDEKLFF. The CDR3 nucleotides are TGTGCCAGCGAGCAGGGTGATTCTGATGAAAAACTGTTTTTT. The chain joins TRBV2 to TRBJ1-4, with D perhaps matching TRBD1 (5 bases). V was trimmed by 8 bases and J by 6 bases, leaving 16 bases between them. CDR1 SNHLY and CDR2 FYNNEI come from the germline V gene. CDR3 length equals 14 residues. Combining the CDR3 with reference TRBV2 and TRBJ1-4 gives the whole variable domain EPEVTQTPSHQVTQMGQEVILRCVPISNHLYFYWYRQILGQKVEFLVSFYNNEISEKSEIFDDQFSVERPDGSNFTLKIRSTKLEDSAMYFCASEQGDSDEKLFFGSGTQLSVL.